This is a list of T cell receptor beta chains from one sample in a study of identical twins. TCRdb used MiXCR to reprocess the 5' RACE reads, holding one entry per CDR3 protein. This sample has 350,000 to 500,000 distinct CDR3 sequences, with approximately 17% found just once. Sequences were obtained from naive T cells sorted from blood. The source is a man aged 50 to 60 in good health. Both conserved end residues are part of each CDR3. D genes are given only for firm matches. The listing skips clone size in some rows; elsewhere it reads once, few, many or a size class.

V: TRBV20-1
D: -
size: -
J: TRBJ2-3
DNA: TGCAGTCCCCGTTCGGGAACACATACGCAGTATTTT
CDR3: CSPRSGTHTQYF

V: TRBV20-1
D: -
size: -
J: TRBJ2-3
DNA: TGCAGTGCTAGACCGGACGGCGTTACGCAGTATTTT
CDR3: CSARPDGVTQYF

V: TRBV10-3
D: -
size: few
J: TRBJ2-1
DNA: TGTGCCATCAGTGAGTCATTCCCGGTGTCAAGGGGTGAGCAGTTCTTC
CDR3: CAISESFPVSRGEQFF

V: TRBV7-3
D: -
size: many
J: TRBJ2-1
DNA: TGTGCCAGCAGCTTAATCGGCGGAGTCCCCTCCTACAATGAGCAGTTCTTC
CDR3: CASSLIGGVPSYNEQFF

V: TRBV11-2
D: -
size: many
J: TRBJ2-7
DNA: TGTGCCAGCAGCCAATACGACAGCTACGAGCAGTACTTC
CDR3: CASSQYDSYEQYF

V: TRBV15
D: -
size: few
J: TRBJ1-5
DNA: TGTGCCACCAGCAGAGACGGAGCTAGCAATCAGCCCCAGCATTTT
CDR3: CATSRDGASNQPQHF

V: TRBV6-5
D: -
size: -
J: TRBJ1-3
DNA: TGTGCCAGCAGTTGGGCCGGGACATCGACTGGAAACACCATATATTTT
CDR3: CASSWAGTSTGNTIYF

V: TRBV6-2/TRBV6-3
D: -
size: few
J: TRBJ2-7
DNA: TGTGCCAGCAGTTACCTTCAGGCTGGGGGTCCCGAGCAGTACTTC
CDR3: CASSYLQAGGPEQYF

V: TRBV23-1
D: -
size: once
J: TRBJ1-1
DNA: TGCGCCAGCAGTCATCCTGTGGTTGAAGCTTTCTTT
CDR3: CASSHPVVEAFF

V: TRBV4-1
D: -
size: -
J: TRBJ2-2
DNA: TGCGCCAGCAGCCAAGATCCAGGGCAAACCGGGGAGCTGTTTTTT
CDR3: CASSQDPGQTGELFF

V: TRBV25-1
D: TRBD2
size: many
J: TRBJ2-7
DNA: TGTGCCAGCAGTGATCCCGGGGGCGGGAGGTACGAGCAGTACTTC
CDR3: CASSDPGGGRYEQYF

V: TRBV7-2
D: TRBD2
size: many
J: TRBJ2-3
DNA: TGTGCCAGCAGCTTAGCGGGACTAGGGGGCACAGATACGCAGTATTTT
CDR3: CASSLAGLGGTDTQYF

V: TRBV29-1
D: TRBD1
size: -
J: TRBJ2-5
DNA: TGCAGCGTTGCTTGGACAGGGGGGAAGACCCAGTACTTC
CDR3: CSVAWTGGKTQYF

V: TRBV9
D: TRBD1
size: -
J: TRBJ2-6
DNA: TGTGCCAGCAGCGTAGAGGACAGGGGGCCTGGGGCCAACGTCCTGACTTTC
CDR3: CASSVEDRGPGANVLTF

V: TRBV28
D: -
size: few
J: TRBJ1-2
DNA: TGTGCCAGCAGTTTACTAGGCTATGGCTACACCTTC
CDR3: CASSLLGYGYTF

V: TRBV5-5
D: TRBD2
size: -
J: TRBJ2-5
DNA: TGTGCCAGCAGCTTGGCTCCCGGGGGGGCGGGTGAGACCCAGTACTTC
CDR3: CASSLAPGGAGETQYF

V: TRBV15
D: -
size: few
J: TRBJ2-3
DNA: TGTGCCACCAGCAGAGATTACGTAAGGGGCACAGATACGCAGTATTTT
CDR3: CATSRDYVRGTDTQYF

V: TRBV4-3
D: -
size: -
J: TRBJ1-4
DNA: TGCGCCAGCAGCCAACTACTGAGGGAGGAAAAACTGTTTTTT
CDR3: CASSQLLREEKLFF

V: TRBV28
D: TRBD1
size: -
J: TRBJ1-5
DNA: TGTGCCAGCAGTATCGGACAGGGGTATCAGCCCCAGCATTTT
CDR3: CASSIGQGYQPQHF

V: TRBV5-1
D: -
size: many
J: TRBJ1-2
DNA: TGCGCCAGCAGACCACAGACTAACTATGGCTACACCTTC
CDR3: CASRPQTNYGYTF

V: TRBV2
D: TRBD2
size: -
J: TRBJ2-1
DNA: TGTGCCAGCAGTGTGCGCGGGAGTTACAATGAGCAGTTCTTC
CDR3: CASSVRGSYNEQFF

V: TRBV5-4
D: TRBD2
size: few
J: TRBJ2-2
DNA: TGTGCCAGCAGCTTGGGACTAGCGGGAGTATCCACCGGGGAGCTGTTTTTT
CDR3: CASSLGLAGVSTGELFF

V: TRBV12-3/TRBV12-4
D: -
size: many
J: TRBJ2-7
DNA: TGTGCCAGCAGTTCGACGGTTACTACGTCCTACGAGCAGTACTTC
CDR3: CASSSTVTTSYEQYF

V: TRBV12-3/TRBV12-4
D: -
size: many
J: TRBJ2-1
DNA: TGTGCCAGTGAGCAGGCACCAAACTCCTACAATGAGCAGTTCTTC
CDR3: CASEQAPNSYNEQFF

V: TRBV5-1
D: -
size: few
J: TRBJ2-2
DNA: TGCGCCAGCAGCTTACCCCTCCCAGGCACCGGGGAGCTGTTTTTT
CDR3: CASSLPLPGTGELFF

V: TRBV4-1
D: TRBD1
size: few
J: TRBJ2-1
DNA: TGCGCCAGCAGCCAAGCGGGCCAAGGGGGCCGCAATGAGCAGTTCTTC
CDR3: CASSQAGQGGRNEQFF